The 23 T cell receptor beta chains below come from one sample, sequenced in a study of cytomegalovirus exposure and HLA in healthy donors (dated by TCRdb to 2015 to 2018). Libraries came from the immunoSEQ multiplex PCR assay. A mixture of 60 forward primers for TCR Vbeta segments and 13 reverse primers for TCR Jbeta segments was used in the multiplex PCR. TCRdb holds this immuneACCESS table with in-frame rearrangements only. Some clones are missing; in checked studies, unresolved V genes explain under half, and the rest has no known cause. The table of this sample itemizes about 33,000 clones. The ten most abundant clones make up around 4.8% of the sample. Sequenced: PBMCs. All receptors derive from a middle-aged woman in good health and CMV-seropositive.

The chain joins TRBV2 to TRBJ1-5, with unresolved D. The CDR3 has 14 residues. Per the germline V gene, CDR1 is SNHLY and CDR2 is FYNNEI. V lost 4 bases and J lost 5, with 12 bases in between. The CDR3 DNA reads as TGTGCCAGCAGTGGTTATCGGGATTATCAGCCCCAGCATTTT. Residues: CASSGYRDYQPQHF.

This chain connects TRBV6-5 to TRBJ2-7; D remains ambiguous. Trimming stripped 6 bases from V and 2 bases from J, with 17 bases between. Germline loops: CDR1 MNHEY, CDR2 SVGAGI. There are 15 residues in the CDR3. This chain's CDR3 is CASRGTALETYEQYF. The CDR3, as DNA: TGTGCCAGCAGGGGTACAGCTCTGGAAACCTACGAGCAGTACTTC.

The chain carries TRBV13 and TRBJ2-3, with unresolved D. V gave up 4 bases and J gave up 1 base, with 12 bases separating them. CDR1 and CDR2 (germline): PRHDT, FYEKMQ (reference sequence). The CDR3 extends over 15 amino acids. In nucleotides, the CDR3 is TGTGCCAGCAGCTCCCCGTCCGAGGGCACAGATACGCAGTATTTT. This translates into CASSSPSEGTDTQYF.

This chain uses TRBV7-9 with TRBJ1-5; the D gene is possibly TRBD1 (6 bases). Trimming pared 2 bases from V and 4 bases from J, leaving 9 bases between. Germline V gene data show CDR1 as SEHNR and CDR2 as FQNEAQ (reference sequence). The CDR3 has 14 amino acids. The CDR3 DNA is TGTGCCAGCAGCTTATCAGGGGCGAATCAGCCCCAGCATTTT. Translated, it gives CASSLSGANQPQHF.

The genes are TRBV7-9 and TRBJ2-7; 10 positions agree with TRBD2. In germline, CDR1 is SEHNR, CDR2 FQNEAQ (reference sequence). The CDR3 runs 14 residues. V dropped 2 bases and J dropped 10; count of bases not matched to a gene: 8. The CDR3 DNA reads TGTGCCAGCAGCTTAAGCCTAGCGGGAGCACGACAGTACTTC. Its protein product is CASSLSLAGARQYF.

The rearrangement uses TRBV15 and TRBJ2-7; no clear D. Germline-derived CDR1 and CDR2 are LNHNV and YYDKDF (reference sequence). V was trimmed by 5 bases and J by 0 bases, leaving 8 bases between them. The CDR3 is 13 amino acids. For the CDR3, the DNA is TGTGCCACCAGCCGTGACTTCTCCTACGAGCAGTACTTC. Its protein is CATSRDFSYEQYF. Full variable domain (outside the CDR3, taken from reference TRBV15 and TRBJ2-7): DAMVIQNPRYQVTQFGKPVTLSCSQTLNHNVMYWYQQKSSQAPKLLFHYYDKDFNNEADTPDNFQSRRPNTSFCFLDIRSPGLGDTAMYLCATSRDFSYEQYFGPGTRLTVT.

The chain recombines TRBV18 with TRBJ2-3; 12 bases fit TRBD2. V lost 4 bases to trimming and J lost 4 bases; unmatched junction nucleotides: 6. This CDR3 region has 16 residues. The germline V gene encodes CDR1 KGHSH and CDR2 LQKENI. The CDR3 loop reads CASSLTSGGTADTQYF. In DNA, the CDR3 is TGTGCCAGCTCACTCACTAGCGGGGGGACTGCAGATACGCAGTATTTT.

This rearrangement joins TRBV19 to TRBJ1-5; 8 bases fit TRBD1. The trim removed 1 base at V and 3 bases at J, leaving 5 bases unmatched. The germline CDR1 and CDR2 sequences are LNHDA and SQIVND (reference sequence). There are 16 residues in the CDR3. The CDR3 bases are TGTGCCAGTAGTATAGGCTCAGGGGGCGTCAATCAGCCCCAGCATTTT. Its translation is CASSIGSGGVNQPQHF. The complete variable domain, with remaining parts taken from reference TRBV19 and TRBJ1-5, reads DGGITQSPKYLFRKEGQNVTLSCEQNLNHDAMYWYRQDPGQGLRLIYYSQIVNDFQKGDIAEGYSVSREKKESFPLTVTSAQKNPTAFYLCASSIGSGGVNQPQHFGDGTRLSIL.

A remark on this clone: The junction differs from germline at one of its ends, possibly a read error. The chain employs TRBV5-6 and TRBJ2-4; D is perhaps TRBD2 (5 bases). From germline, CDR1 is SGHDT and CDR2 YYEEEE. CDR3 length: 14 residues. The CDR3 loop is CASRSRASGNIQSF. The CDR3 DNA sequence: TGTGCCAGCAGGAGCCGGGCCTCGGGGAACATTCAGTCCTTC.

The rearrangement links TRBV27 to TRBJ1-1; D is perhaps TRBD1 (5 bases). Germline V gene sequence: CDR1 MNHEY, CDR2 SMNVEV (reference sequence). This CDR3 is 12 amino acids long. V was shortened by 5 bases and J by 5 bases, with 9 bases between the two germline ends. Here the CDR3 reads CASSRGETEAFF. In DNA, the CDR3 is TGTGCCAGCAGTCGGGGGGAGACTGAAGCTTTCTTT.

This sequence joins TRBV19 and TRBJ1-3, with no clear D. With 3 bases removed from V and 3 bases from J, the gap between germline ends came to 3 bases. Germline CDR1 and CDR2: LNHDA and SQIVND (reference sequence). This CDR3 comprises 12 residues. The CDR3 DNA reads TGTGCCAGTAGTATTATTGGAAACACCATATATTTT. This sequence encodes CASSIIGNTIYF.

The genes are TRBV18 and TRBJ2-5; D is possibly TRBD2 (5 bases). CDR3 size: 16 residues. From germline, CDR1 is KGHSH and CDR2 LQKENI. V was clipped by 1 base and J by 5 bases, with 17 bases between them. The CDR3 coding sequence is TGTGCCAGCTCACCACGGTTCGGGAACGAAGGGGAGACCCAGTACTTC. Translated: CASSPRFGNEGETQYF.

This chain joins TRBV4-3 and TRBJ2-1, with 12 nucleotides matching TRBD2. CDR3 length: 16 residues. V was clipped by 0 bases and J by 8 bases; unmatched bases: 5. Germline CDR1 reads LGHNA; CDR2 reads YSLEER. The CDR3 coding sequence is TGCGCCAGCAGCCAAGATCTAGCGGGAGGGCCCTATGAGCAGTTCTTC. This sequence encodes CASSQDLAGGPYEQFF.

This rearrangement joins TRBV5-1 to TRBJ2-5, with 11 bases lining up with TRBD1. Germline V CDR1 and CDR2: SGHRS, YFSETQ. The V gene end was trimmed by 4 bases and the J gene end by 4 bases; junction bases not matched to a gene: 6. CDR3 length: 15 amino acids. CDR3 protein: CASSLRGQGGETQYF. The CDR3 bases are TGCGCCAGCAGCCTGCGGGGACAGGGGGGAGAGACCCAGTACTTC.

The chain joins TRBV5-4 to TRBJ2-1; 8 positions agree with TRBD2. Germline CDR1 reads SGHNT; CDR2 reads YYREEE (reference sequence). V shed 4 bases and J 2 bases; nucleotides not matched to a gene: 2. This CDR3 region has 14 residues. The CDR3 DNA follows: TGTGCCAGCAGCATCGGGGGGGCCTACAATGAGCAGTTCTTC. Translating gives CASSIGGAYNEQFF.

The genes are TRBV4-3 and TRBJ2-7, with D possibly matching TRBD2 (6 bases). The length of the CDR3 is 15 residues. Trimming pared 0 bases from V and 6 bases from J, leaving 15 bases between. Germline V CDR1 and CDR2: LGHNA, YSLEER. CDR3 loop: CASSQDLEGSGEQYF. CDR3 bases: TGCGCCAGCAGCCAAGATCTGGAGGGGTCGGGCGAGCAGTACTTC.

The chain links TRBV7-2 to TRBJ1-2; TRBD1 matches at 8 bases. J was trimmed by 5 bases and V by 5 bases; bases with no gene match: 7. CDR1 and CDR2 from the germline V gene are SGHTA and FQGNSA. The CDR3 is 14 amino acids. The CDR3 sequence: CASSPPGTGYGYTF. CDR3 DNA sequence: TGTGCCAGCAGCCCCCCTGGGACAGGATATGGCTACACCTTC.

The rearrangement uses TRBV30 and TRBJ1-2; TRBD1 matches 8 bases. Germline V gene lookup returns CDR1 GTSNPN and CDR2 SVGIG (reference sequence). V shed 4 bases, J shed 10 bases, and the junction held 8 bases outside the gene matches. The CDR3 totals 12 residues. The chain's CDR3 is CAWKPSTGAYTF. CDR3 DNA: TGTGCCTGGAAACCATCGACAGGGGCCTACACCTTC.

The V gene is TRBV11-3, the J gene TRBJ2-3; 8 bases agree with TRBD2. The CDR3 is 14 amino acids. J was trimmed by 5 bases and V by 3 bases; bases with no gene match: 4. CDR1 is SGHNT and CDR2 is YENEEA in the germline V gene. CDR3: CASSLEREKDTQYF. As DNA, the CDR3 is TGTGCCAGCAGCTTGGAGCGGGAGAAAGATACGCAGTATTTT.

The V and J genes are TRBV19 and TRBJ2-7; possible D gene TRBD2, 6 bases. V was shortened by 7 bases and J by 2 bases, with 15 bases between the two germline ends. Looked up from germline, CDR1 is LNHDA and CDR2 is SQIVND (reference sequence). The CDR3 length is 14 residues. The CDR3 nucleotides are TGTGCCAGTAACCGAGCGGGTGCCGCCTACGAGCAGTACTTC. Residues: CASNRAGAAYEQYF.

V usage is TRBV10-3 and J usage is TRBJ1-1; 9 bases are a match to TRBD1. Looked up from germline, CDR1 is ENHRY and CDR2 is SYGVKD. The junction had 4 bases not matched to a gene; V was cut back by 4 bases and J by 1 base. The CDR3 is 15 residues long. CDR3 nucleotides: TGTGCCATCAGTGTTGACAGGGGGGCGAACACTGAAGCTTTCTTT. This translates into CAISVDRGANTEAFF.

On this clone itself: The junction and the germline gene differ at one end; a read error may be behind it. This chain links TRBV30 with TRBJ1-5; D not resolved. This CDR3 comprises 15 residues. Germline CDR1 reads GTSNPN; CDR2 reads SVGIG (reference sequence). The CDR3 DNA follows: TGTGCCGGGAGTGTACAATGGAATAGCAATCAGCACCAGCATTTT. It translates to CAGSVQWNSNQHQHF.

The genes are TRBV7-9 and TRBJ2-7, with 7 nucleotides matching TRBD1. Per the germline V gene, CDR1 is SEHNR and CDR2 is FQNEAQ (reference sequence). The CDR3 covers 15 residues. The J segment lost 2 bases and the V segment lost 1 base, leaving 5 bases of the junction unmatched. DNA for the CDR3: TGTGCCAGCAGCTTAGGCCGACAGGGCACCTACGAGCAGTACTTC. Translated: CASSLGRQGTYEQYF. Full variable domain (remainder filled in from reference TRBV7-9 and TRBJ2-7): DTGVSQNPRHKITKRGQNVTFRCDPISEHNRLYWYRQTLGQGPEFLTYFQNEAQLEKSRLLSDRFSAERPKGSFSTLEIQRTEQGDSAMYLCASSLGRQGTYEQYFGPGTRLTVT.